Listed below are T cell receptor beta chains from one sample, sequenced in a study of regulatory T cells in long-lasting Graves disease. TCRdb processed the multiplex PCR reads anew with MiXCR; each CDR3 protein has one entry. The table lists 350,000 to 500,000 distinct CDR3 sequences, 21% of them singletons. The source was peripheral blood mononuclear cells (PBMCs), collected when the disease was refractory, from a patient treated with antithyroid drugs. The receptors stem from a female donor with Graves disease. Both conserved end residues are part of each CDR3. A D gene is named only where the DNA matches it firmly. Where a row states a size, it is once, few, many or the class of an expanded clone; other rows omit it.

d_call j_call clone_size v_call cdr3_aa cdr3_nt
. TRBJ2-7 many TRBV25-1 CASSEASLTYEQYF TGTGCCAGCAGTGAAGCATCGCTAACCTACGAGCAGTACTTC
. TRBJ2-7 . TRBV14 CVSRSTADYEQYF TGTGTCAGCAGGTCCACGGCGGATTACGAGCAGTACTTC
. TRBJ1-5 . TRBV28 CASSHGTSGSQTQHF TGTGCCAGCAGTCACGGGACTAGCGGGAGTCAGACCCAGCATTTT
. TRBJ1-1 . TRBV29-1 CSVETGTANTEAFF TGCAGCGTTGAAACAGGGACGGCGAACACTGAAGCTTTCTTT
TRBD1 TRBJ1-1 . TRBV19 CASSIDWTGGLNTEAFF TGTGCCAGTAGTATAGACTGGACAGGGGGCTTGAACACTGAAGCTTTCTTT
. TRBJ2-4 few TRBV20-1 CSAAQRAKNIQYF TGCAGTGCAGCACAGAGAGCCAAAAACATTCAGTACTTC
. TRBJ1-4 many TRBV2 CASAVEKLFF TGTGCCAGCGCAGTCGAAAAACTGTTTTTT
. TRBJ1-5 . TRBV19 CASSIEGRANQPQHF TGTGCCAGTAGTATAGAGGGCAGGGCAAATCAGCCCCAGCATTTT
. TRBJ2-2 many TRBV27 CASSFASGRELFF TGTGCCAGCAGTTTCGCATCCGGGCGGGAGCTGTTTTTT
. TRBJ2-2 many TRBV2 CASSQAGQASTGELFF TGTGCCAGCAGCCAAGCGGGACAGGCGTCCACCGGGGAGCTGTTTTTT
. TRBJ2-3 few TRBV7-2 CASSFADTDTQYF TGTGCCAGCAGCTTTGCGGACACAGATACGCAGTATTTT
TRBD1 TRBJ2-7 few TRBV25-1 CASSETGGPYEQYF TGTGCCAGCAGTGAGACAGGGGGTCCCTACGAGCAGTACTTC
. TRBJ2-7 . TRBV27 CASSWGGSEEQYF TGTGCCAGCAGTTGGGGGGGCTCGGAGGAGCAGTACTTC
. TRBJ1-2 few TRBV19 CASSNAPNSGYTF TGTGCCAGTAGTAATGCGCCGAACTCTGGCTACACCTTC
. TRBJ2-7 few TRBV24-1 CATSDDDRPPYEQYF TGTGCCACCAGTGATGACGACAGGCCCCCCTACGAGCAGTACTTC
TRBD1 TRBJ1-2 few TRBV10-3 CAISGDSYGYTF TGTGCCATCAGTGGGGACAGCTATGGCTACACCTTC
. TRBJ2-2 . TRBV20-1 CSALEGGWNGELFF TGCAGTGCTTTGGAGGGAGGTTGGAACGGGGAGCTGTTTTTT
TRBD1 TRBJ1-2 few TRBV3-1 CASSPRTGGIYGYTF TGTGCCAGCAGCCCTCGTACAGGGGGGATCTATGGCTACACCTTC
. TRBJ1-6 once TRBV6-2/TRBV6-3 CASSYPLGQSGSSPLHF TGTGCCAGCAGTTACCCGCTTGGACAGTCTGGGAGTTCACCCCTCCACTTT
. TRBJ2-1 . TRBV2 CASSMGNNEQFF TGTGCCAGCAGTATGGGGAACAATGAGCAGTTCTTC
TRBD1 TRBJ2-7 many TRBV7-3 CASSLTGQGADEQYF TGTGCCAGCAGCTTAACCGGACAGGGGGCGGACGAGCAGTACTTC
TRBD2 TRBJ2-1 . TRBV20-1 CSATAGTRSNNEQFF TGCAGTGCTACCGCCGGGACTAGGTCAAACAATGAGCAGTTCTTC
. TRBJ2-5 many TRBV28 CASSKQVQETQYF TGTGCCAGCAGTAAACAGGTCCAAGAGACCCAGTACTTC
. TRBJ1-6 many TRBV12-3/TRBV12-4 CASSSGGRSPLHF TGTGCCAGCAGTTCCGGGGGCCGTTCACCCCTCCACTTT
. TRBJ2-2 many TRBV5-1 CASSLRSVSLGVTGELFF TGCGCCAGCAGCTTGCGTAGCGTCTCTCTGGGGGTGACCGGGGAGCTGTTTTTT
TRBD2 TRBJ2-6 . TRBV12-3/TRBV12-4 CASSSPGGVSGANVLTF TGTGCCAGCAGTTCCCCGGGAGGCGTCTCTGGGGCCAACGTCCTGACTTTC
. TRBJ2-5 many TRBV18 CASSPGVRETQYF TGTGCCAGCTCACCAGGGGTTCGGGAGACCCAGTACTTC
TRBD2 TRBJ2-2 few TRBV6-9 CASSSAGLAGNTGELFF TGTGCCAGCAGTTCCGCCGGACTAGCGGGAAACACCGGGGAGCTGTTTTTT
. TRBJ1-1 few TRBV7-9 CASTFNREVGTEAFF TGTGCCAGCACCTTTAACAGGGAAGTGGGCACTGAAGCTTTCTTT
. TRBJ2-1 few TRBV27 CASSQDSPLLDEQFF TGTGCCAGCAGTCAAGACTCACCTCTTTTGGATGAGCAGTTCTTC
. TRBJ2-7 many TRBV20-1 CSAPDSSYEQYF TGCAGTGCCCCGGACAGCTCCTACGAGCAGTACTTC
. TRBJ2-5 few TRBV20-1 CSARDGYRNQDQETQYF TGCAGTGCTAGAGATGGGTACCGAAACCAAGACCAAGAGACCCAGTACTTC
TRBD1 TRBJ2-7 . TRBV27 CASRDDRGRYEQYF TGTGCCAGCAGGGATGACAGGGGGAGGTACGAGCAGTACTTC
TRBD2 TRBJ2-2 many TRBV2 CASQGLAGATTGELFF TGTGCCAGCCAGGGACTAGCGGGAGCGACCACCGGGGAGCTGTTTTTT
TRBD1 TRBJ1-3 . TRBV19 CAVKGTGSGNTIYF TGTGCCGTCAAAGGGACAGGGTCTGGAAACACCATATATTTT
. TRBJ1-5 many TRBV28 CASSLQGFNQPQHF TGTGCCAGCAGCTTACAGGGCTTCAATCAGCCCCAGCATTTT
. TRBJ1-2 . TRBV7-9 CASSLEFFGYTF TGTGCCAGCAGCTTAGAATTTTTCGGCTACACCTTC
TRBD1 TRBJ2-5 many TRBV12-3/TRBV12-4 CASSRTGIETQYF TGTGCCAGCAGCCGGACAGGGATTGAGACCCAGTACTTC
. TRBJ1-2 many TRBV2 CASRQFPGTSNYGYTF TGTGCCAGCAGACAGTTTCCCGGGACATCTAACTATGGCTACACCTTC
. TRBJ1-2 . TRBV6-1 CASSEPGRMEDYYGYTF TGTGCCAGCAGTGAACCTGGGCGGATGGAGGATTACTATGGCTACACCTTC
TRBD2 TRBJ2-3 . TRBV12-3/TRBV12-4 CASNNRGRTSGRVTDTQYF TGTGCCAGCAACAACAGGGGACGGACTAGCGGGAGGGTCACAGATACGCAGTATTTT
. TRBJ2-5 . TRBV14 CASSSLPGPRQPETQYF TGTGCCAGCAGCTCCCTCCCGGGCCCAAGGCAACCGGAGACCCAGTACTTC
TRBD1 TRBJ2-3 . TRBV12-3/TRBV12-4 CASSPDRGRADTQYF TGTGCCAGCAGTCCCGACAGGGGCAGAGCAGATACGCAGTATTTT
. TRBJ1-2 many TRBV28 CASSQGSNYGYTF TGTGCCAGCAGCCAGGGTTCGAACTATGGCTACACCTTC
. TRBJ2-4 few TRBV29-1 CSVPDLAKNIQYF TGCAGCGTCCCCGATCTAGCCAAAAACATTCAGTACTTC
TRBD1 TRBJ2-5 many TRBV6-1 CASSELRTGLETQYF TGTGCCAGCAGTGAACTCCGGACAGGGTTAGAGACCCAGTACTTC
. TRBJ2-1 once TRBV19 CASSIDLFNEQFF TGTGCCAGTAGTATAGACCTGTTCAATGAGCAGTTCTTC
. TRBJ1-1 many TRBV12-3/TRBV12-4 CASSLSANTEAFF TGTGCCAGCAGCTTATCGGCGAACACTGAAGCTTTCTTT
TRBD2 TRBJ2-7 few TRBV5-1 CASSWTSGSHTYEQYF TGCGCCAGCAGCTGGACTAGCGGGAGTCATACCTACGAGCAGTACTTC
TRBD2 TRBJ2-1 few TRBV6-1 CASKTSGTSYNEQFF TGTGCCAGCAAGACTAGCGGGACTTCCTACAATGAGCAGTTCTTC
. TRBJ2-5 many TRBV28 CASFSRTAQETQYF TGTGCCAGCTTTTCTCGGACAGCTCAAGAGACCCAGTACTTC
TRBD2 TRBJ2-4 many TRBV28 CASSFSGKGVAKNIQYF TGTGCCAGCAGTTTTAGCGGGAAAGGCGTCGCCAAAAACATTCAGTACTTC
TRBD2 TRBJ2-7 . TRBV6-1 CASAGTSAYEQYF TGTGCCAGCGCCGGGACTAGCGCCTACGAGCAGTACTTC
. TRBJ1-2 few TRBV5-5 CASSLARRRDYGYTF TGTGCCAGCAGCTTGGCCAGGCGGAGGGATTATGGCTACACCTTC